Below, 10 T cell receptor beta chains from the same sample are listed, as sequenced in a study of HIV-infected children after antiretroviral therapy interruption. Treatment in this sample: PENTA 11 planned treatment interruption arm or continuous ART arm. Unique molecular identifiers were included in an RNA-based 3' RACE TCR library. Each CDR3 protein gets one entry after TCRdb re-called the 3' RACE reads with MiXCR. The sample carries 40,000 to 55,000 distinct CDR3 sequences, around 4.1% recorded once. The input for sequencing was CD45RA+ CD4+ T cells from PBMCs, pooled from several time points, taken from a donor given antiretroviral therapy, either interrupted or continuous. Documented subset: naive CD4+ CD45RA+ CD45RO- T cells. The receptor source for this set is a pool of human donors with HIV.

This clonotype was detected ten times or more. The gene calls are TRBV2 and TRBJ2-1; no clear D. The CDR3 consists of 11 residues. Germline loops: CDR1 SNHLY, CDR2 FYNNEI. The V end was cut by 8 bases, the J end by 5 bases, with 7 bases between. The CDR3 sequence is CASGPDNEQFF. The DNA for the CDR3 is TGTGCCAGCGGTCCAGACAATGAGCAGTTCTTC.

This clonotype was seen repeatedly, ten times or more. The genes are TRBV20-1 and TRBJ1-3; tentative D call: TRBD1 (5 bases). There are 15 residues in the CDR3. V was shortened by 1 base and J by 0 bases, with 10 bases between the two germline ends. CDR1 DFQATT and CDR2 SNEGSKA come from the germline V gene (reference sequence). CDR3: CSARASGSSGNTIYF. Written as DNA, the CDR3 is TGCAGTGCTAGAGCATCAGGGAGCTCTGGAAACACCATATATTTT.

This chain joins TRBV18 and TRBJ2-3, with 8 bases aligning to TRBD1. Trimming cost V 3 bases and J 2 bases; bases outside gene matches: 13. In germline, CDR1 is KGHSH, CDR2 LQKENI. The CDR3 is made up of 18 amino acids. CDR3 DNA sequence: TGTGCCAGCTCACCGGGACCGACAGGGGCTCTGGTCACAGATACGCAGTATTTT. As protein: CASSPGPTGALVTDTQYF.

This clonotype came up many times. V and J are TRBV30 and TRBJ2-7, with D uncertain. This CDR3 contains 12 residues. Germline-derived CDR1 and CDR2 are GTSNPN and SVGIG (reference sequence). V was clipped by 0 bases and J by 3 bases, with 6 bases between them. The CDR3 sequence: CAWSVEVYEQYF. The CDR3 coding sequence is TGTGCCTGGAGTGTCGAAGTCTACGAGCAGTACTTC. Full variable domain (remainder filled in from reference TRBV30 and TRBJ2-7): SQTIHQWPATLVQPVGSPLSLECTVEGTSNPNLYWYRQAAGRGLQLLFYSVGIGQISSEVPQNLSASRPQDRQFILSSKKLLLSDSGFYLCAWSVEVYEQYFGPGTRLTVT.

This clonotype was counted ten times or more. The chain is built from TRBV3-1 and TRBJ2-1; TRBD1 matches at 7 bases. The trim removed 0 bases at V and 3 bases at J, leaving 5 bases unmatched. The CDR3 contains 16 residues. CDR1 LGHDT and CDR2 YNNKEL come from the germline V gene (reference sequence). In DNA, the CDR3 is TGTGCCAGCAGCCAAGATCCAGGGGGAGTCTACAATGAGCAGTTCTTC. Translating it yields CASSQDPGGVYNEQFF.

This chain links TRBV12-3 or TRBV12-4 with TRBJ2-2; 12 nucleotides match TRBD1. CDR3 length equals 17 residues. With 6 bases clipped from V and 7 bases from J, the junction kept 12 bases outside the gene matches. The CDR3: CASSRDRGPLRSGELFF. The CDR3 DNA is TGTGCCAGCAGCAGGGACAGGGGGCCATTGAGGAGCGGGGAGCTGTTTTTT.

The rearrangement links TRBV5-1 to TRBJ1-5, with unresolved D. The CDR3 has 13 amino acids. Germline CDR1 and CDR2: SGHRS and YFSETQ. Between the trimmed V and J ends, which lost 0 bases and 5 bases, there was a span of 6 bases. CDR3 DNA: TGCGCCAGCAGCTTGGACGGGGATCAGCCCCAGCATTTT. Translating it yields CASSLDGDQPQHF. Looking up the rest from reference TRBV5-1 and TRBJ1-5 gives the full variable domain: KAGVTQTPRYLIKTRGQQVTLSCSPISGHRSVSWYQQTPGQGLQFLFEYFSETQRNKGNFPGRFSGRQFSNSRSEMNVSTLELGDSALYLCASSLDGDQPQHFGDGTRLSIL.

This clonotype was observed many times. The gene calls are TRBV2 and TRBJ1-5; D unresolved. CDR1 SNHLY and CDR2 FYNNEI come from the germline V gene. The CDR3 consists of 15 residues. Trimming removed 0 bases from V and 6 bases from J, with 12 bases in between. As DNA, the CDR3 is TGTGCCAGCAGTGAAGCTACCACAGTAAGTCAGCCCCAGCATTTT. Its protein is CASSEATTVSQPQHF.

This clonotype was seen many times. J is TRBJ2-1 and V is TRBV15; 10 bases fit TRBD1. The CDR3 consists of 14 residues. Germline V gives CDR1 LNHNV, CDR2 YYDKDF (reference sequence). The CDR3 nucleotides read TGTGCTAGCAGTAGAGACAGGGGGCCTGCTGAGCAGTTCTTC. Encoded protein: CASSRDRGPAEQFF.

This clonotype was counted at least ten times. V is TRBV29-1 and J is TRBJ2-3; perhaps TRBD1 as D (5 bases). The V gene's germline CDR1 is SQVTM and CDR2 ANQGSEA. The V end was cut by 8 bases, the J end by 2 bases, with 11 bases between. The CDR3 sequence is 12 residues long. The CDR3 nucleotides are TGCAGCCTCAGACAGTCCACAGATACGCAGTATTTT. Translating it yields CSLRQSTDTQYF.